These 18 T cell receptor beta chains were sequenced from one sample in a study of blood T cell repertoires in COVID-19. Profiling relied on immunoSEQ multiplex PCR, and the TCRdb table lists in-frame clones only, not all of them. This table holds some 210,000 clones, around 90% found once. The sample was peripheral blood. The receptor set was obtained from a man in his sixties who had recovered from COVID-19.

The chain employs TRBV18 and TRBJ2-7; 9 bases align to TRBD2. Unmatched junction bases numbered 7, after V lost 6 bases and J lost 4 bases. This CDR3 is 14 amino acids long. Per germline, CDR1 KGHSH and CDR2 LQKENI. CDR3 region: CASSRREGRYEQYF. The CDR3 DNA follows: TGTGCCAGCTCGCGGCGGGAGGGGAGGTACGAGCAGTACTTC.

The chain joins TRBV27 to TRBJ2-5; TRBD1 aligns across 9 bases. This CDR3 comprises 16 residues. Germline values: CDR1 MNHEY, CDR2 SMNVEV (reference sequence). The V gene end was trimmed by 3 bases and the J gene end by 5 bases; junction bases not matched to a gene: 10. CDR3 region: CASSFSGTGFAETQYF. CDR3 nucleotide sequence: TGTGCCAGCAGTTTTTCCGGGACAGGGTTCGCGGAGACCCAGTACTTC.

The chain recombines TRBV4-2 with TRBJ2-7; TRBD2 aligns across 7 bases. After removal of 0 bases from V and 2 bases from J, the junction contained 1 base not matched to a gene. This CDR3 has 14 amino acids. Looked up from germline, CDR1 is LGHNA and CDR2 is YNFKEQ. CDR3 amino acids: CASSQDRGAYEQYF. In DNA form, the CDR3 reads TGTGCCAGCAGCCAAGATCGGGGGGCCTACGAGCAGTACTTC.

The CDR3 is CASSFRTGQGKNIQYF. The CDR3 coding sequence is TGTGCCAGCAGTTTCCGGACAGGGCAGGGCAAAAACATTCAGTACTTC. The rearrangement joins TRBV11-2 to TRBJ2-4, with 8 bases fitting TRBD1. Germline V gives CDR1 SGHAT, CDR2 FQNNGV. This CDR3 spans 16 amino acids. After removal of 6 bases from V and 3 bases from J, the junction contained 10 bases not matched to a gene.

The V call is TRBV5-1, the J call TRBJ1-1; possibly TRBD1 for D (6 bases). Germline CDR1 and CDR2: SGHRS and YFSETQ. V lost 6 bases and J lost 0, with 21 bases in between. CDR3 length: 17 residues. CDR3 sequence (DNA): TGCGCCAGCACAGAGGACAGCCACGCAAATATGAACACTGAAGCTTTCTTT. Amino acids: CASTEDSHANMNTEAFF. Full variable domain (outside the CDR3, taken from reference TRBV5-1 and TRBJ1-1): KAGVTQTPRYLIKTRGQQVTLSCSPISGHRSVSWYQQTPGQGLQFLFEYFSETQRNKGNFPGRFSGRQFSNSRSEMNVSTLELGDSALYLCASTEDSHANMNTEAFFGQGTRLTVV.

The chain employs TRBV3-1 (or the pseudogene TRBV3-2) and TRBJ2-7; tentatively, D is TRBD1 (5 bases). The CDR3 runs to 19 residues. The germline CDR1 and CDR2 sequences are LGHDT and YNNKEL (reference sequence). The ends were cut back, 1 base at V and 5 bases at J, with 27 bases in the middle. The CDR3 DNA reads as TGTGCCAGCAGCCAAGGGACCCAAAGGGGTAAAGGATGGATCCACGAGCAGTACTTC. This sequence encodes CASSQGTQRGKGWIHEQYF.

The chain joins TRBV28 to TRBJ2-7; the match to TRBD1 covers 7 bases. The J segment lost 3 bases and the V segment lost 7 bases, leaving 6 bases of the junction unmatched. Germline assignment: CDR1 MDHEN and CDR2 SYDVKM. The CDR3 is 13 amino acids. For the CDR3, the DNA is TGTGCCAGCAACAGACGGGACAGCTACGAGCAGTACTTC. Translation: CASNRRDSYEQYF.

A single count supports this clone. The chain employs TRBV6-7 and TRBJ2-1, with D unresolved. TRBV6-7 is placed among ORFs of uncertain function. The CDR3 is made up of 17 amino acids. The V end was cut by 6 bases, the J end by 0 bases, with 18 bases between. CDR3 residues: CASSDQVRRSSYNEQFF. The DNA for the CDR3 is TGTGCCAGCAGCGACCAAGTGAGACGGAGCTCCTACAATGAGCAGTTCTTC.

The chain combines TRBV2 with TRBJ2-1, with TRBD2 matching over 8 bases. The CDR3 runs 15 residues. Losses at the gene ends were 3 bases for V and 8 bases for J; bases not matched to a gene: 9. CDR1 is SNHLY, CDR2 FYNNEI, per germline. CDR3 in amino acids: CASSDTAGALDEQFF. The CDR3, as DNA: TGTGCCAGCAGTGATACAGCGGGAGCCTTAGATGAGCAGTTCTTC.

This CDR3 is CASSGSGGAFNEQFF. CDR3 nucleotide sequence: TGTGCCAGCAGCGGGAGCGGGGGGGCCTTCAATGAGCAGTTCTTC. The chain links TRBV7-3 to TRBJ2-1, with 10 bases matching TRBD2. Germline V gene sequence: CDR1 SGHTA, CDR2 FQGTGA. The CDR3 length is 15 residues. The J segment lost 6 bases and the V segment lost 5 bases, leaving 7 bases of the junction unmatched. Supplemented by reference TRBV7-3 and TRBJ2-1, the full variable domain reads GAGVSQTPSNKVTEKGKYVELRCDPISGHTALYWYRQSLGQGPEFLIYFQGTGAADDSGLPNDRFFAVRPEGSVSTLKIQRTERGDSAVYLCASSGSGGAFNEQFFGPGTRLTVL.

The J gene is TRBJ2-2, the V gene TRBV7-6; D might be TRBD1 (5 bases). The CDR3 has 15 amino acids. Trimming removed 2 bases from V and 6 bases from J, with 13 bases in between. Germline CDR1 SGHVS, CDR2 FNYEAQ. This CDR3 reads CASSLSHAGPGELFF. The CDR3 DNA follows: TGTGCCAGCAGCTTAAGTCACGCAGGGCCCGGGGAGCTGTTTTTT.

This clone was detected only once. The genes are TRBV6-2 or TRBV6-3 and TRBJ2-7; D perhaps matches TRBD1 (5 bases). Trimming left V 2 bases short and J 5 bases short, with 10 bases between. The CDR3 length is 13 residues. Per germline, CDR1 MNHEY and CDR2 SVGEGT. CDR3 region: CASSYGRGNEQYF. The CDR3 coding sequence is TGTGCCAGCAGTTACGGAAGGGGCAACGAGCAGTACTTC.

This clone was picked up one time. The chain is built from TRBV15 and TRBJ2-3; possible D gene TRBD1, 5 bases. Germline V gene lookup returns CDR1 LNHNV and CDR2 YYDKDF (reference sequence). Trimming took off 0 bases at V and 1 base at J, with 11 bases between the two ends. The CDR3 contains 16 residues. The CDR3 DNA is TGTGCCACCAGCAGAGAACCGACCAGGGGCACAGATACGCAGTATTTT. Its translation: CATSREPTRGTDTQYF.

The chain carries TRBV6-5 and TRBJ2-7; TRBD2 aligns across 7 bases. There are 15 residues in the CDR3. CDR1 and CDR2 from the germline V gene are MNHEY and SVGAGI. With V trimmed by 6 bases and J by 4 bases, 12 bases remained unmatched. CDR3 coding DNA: TGTGCCAGCAGCCCCCGGGGGGAAGGACGTTACGAGCAGTACTTC. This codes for CASSPRGEGRYEQYF.

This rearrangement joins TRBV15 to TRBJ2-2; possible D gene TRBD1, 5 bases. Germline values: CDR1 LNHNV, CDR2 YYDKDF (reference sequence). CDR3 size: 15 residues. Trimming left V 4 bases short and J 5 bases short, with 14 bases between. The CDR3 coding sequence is TGTGCCACCAGCACAGGGCCCCTGGGTACCGGGGAGCTGTTTTTT. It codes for CATSTGPLGTGELFF.

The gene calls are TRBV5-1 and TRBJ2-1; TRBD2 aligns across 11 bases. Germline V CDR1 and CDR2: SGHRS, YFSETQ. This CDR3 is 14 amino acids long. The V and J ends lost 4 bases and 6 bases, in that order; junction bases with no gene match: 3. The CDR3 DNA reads TGCGCCAGCAGCACCGGGACTAGCGGCAATGAGCAGTTCTTC. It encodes CASSTGTSGNEQFF. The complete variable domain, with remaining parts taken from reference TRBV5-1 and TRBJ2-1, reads KAGVTQTPRYLIKTRGQQVTLSCSPISGHRSVSWYQQTPGQGLQFLFEYFSETQRNKGNFPGRFSGRQFSNSRSEMNVSTLELGDSALYLCASSTGTSGNEQFFGPGTRLTVL.

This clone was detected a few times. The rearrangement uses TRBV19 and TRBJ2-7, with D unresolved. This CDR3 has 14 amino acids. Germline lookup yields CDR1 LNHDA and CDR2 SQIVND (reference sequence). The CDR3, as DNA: TGTGCGAACATTGGTTCCACCTCCACCTACGAGCAGTACTTC. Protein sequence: CANIGSTSTYEQYF.

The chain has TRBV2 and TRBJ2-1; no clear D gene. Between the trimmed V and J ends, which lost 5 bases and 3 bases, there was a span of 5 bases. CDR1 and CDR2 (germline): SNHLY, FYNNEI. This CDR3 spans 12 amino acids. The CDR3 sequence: CASSLLYNEQFF. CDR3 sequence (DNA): TGTGCCAGCAGTCTCCTCTACAATGAGCAGTTCTTC.